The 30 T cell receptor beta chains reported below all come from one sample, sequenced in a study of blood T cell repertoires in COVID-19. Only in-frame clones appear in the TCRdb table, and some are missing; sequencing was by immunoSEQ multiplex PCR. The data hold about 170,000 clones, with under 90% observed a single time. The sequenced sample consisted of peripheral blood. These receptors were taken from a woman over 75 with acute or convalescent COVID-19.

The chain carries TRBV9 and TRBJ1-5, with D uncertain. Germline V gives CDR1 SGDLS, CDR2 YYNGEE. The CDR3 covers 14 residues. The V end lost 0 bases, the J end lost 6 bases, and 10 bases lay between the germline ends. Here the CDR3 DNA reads TGTGCCAGCAGCGTAGAGGCAGAGGGTCAGCCCCAGCATTTT. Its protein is CASSVEAEGQPQHF.

This CDR3 is CASSGPGQGYNEQFF. Written as DNA, the CDR3 is TGTGCCAGCAGCGGACCGGGACAGGGGTACAATGAGCAGTTCTTC. V gene TRBV6-2 or TRBV6-3 combines with J gene TRBJ2-1, with TRBD1 matching over 10 bases. The CDR3 covers 15 residues. V trimming: 6 bases; J trimming: 4 bases; junction bases outside the gene matches: 6. Germline CDR1 and CDR2: MNHEY and SVGEGT.

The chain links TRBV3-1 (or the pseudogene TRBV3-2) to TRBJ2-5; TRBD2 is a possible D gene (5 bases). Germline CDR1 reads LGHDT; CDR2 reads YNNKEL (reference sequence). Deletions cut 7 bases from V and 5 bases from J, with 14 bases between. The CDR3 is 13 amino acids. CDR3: CASTAGIWETQYF. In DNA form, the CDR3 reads TGTGCCAGCACCGCCGGGATCTGGGAGACCCAGTACTTC.

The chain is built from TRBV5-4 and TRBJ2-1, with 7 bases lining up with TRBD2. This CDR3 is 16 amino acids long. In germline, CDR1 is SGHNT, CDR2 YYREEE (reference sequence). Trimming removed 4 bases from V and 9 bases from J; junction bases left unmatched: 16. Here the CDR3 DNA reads TGTGCCAGCAGCCTAAGTAGGTCCAGGGCGGGGGTTGAGCAGTTCTTC. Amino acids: CASSLSRSRAGVEQFF.

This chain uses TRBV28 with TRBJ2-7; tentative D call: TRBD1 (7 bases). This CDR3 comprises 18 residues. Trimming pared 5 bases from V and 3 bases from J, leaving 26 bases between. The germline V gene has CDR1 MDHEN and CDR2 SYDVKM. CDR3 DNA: TGTGCCAGCAGTCAACTATTAGGGGGCGGGAAGAGTCGCTACGAGCAGTACTTC. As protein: CASSQLLGGGKSRYEQYF.

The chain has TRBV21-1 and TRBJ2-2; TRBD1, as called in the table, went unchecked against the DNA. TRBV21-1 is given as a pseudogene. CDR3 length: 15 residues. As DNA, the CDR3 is TGTGCCAGCATAAGAGCAGGACAGATCACCGGGGAGCTGTTTTTT. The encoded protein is CASIRAGQITGELFF.

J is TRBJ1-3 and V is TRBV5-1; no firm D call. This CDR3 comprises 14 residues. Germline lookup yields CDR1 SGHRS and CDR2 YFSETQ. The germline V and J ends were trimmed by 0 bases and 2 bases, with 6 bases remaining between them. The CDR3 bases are TGCGCCAGCAGCTTGGGAGTAACTGGAAACACCATATATTTT. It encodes CASSLGVTGNTIYF.

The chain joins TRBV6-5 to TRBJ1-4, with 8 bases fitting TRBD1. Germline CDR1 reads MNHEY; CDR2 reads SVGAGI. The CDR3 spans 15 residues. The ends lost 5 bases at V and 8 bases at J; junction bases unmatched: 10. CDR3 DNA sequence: TGTGCCAGCAGTATGGCAGGGGGCTATCGGGAAAAACTGTTTTTT. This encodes CASSMAGGYREKLFF.

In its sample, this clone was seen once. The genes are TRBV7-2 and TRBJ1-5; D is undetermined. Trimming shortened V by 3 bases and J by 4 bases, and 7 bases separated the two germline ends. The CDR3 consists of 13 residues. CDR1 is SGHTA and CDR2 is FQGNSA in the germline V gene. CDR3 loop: CASSFQENQPQHF. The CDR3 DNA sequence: TGTGCCAGCAGCTTCCAGGAAAATCAGCCCCAGCATTTT.

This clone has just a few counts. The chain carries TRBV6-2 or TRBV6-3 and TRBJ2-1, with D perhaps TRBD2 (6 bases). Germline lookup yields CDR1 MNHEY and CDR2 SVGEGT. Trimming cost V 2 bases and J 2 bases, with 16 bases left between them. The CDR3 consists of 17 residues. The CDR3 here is CASSYRGGSGPYNEQFF. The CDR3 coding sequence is TGTGCCAGCAGTTACAGGGGAGGTAGCGGCCCCTACAATGAGCAGTTCTTC.

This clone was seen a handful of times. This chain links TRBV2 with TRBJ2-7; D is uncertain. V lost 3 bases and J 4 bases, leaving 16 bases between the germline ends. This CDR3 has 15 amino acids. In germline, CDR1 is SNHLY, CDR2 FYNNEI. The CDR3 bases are TGTGCCAGCAGTGATGCAGACACGCTTTTGTACGAGCAGTACTTC. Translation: CASSDADTLLYEQYF.

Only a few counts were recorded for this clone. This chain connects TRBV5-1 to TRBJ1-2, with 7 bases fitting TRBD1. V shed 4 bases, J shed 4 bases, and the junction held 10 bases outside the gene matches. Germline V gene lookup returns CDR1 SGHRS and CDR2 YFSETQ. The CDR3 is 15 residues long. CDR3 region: CASSQQGPGGYGYTF. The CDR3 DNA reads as TGCGCCAGCAGCCAACAGGGGCCAGGAGGCTATGGCTACACCTTC.

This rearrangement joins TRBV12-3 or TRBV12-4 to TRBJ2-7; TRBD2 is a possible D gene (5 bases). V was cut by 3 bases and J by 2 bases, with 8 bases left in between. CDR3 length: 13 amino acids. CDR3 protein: CASSLQRTYEQYF. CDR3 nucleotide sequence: TGTGCCAGCAGTTTGCAGCGGACCTACGAGCAGTACTTC.

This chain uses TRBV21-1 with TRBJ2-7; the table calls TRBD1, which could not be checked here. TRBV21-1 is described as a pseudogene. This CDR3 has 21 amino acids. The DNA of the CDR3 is TGTGCCAGCACCAATCCATGGCGGGACAGGGGACCTCGTAGGCCTACCTACGAGCAGTACTTC. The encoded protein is CASTNPWRDRGPRRPTYEQYF.

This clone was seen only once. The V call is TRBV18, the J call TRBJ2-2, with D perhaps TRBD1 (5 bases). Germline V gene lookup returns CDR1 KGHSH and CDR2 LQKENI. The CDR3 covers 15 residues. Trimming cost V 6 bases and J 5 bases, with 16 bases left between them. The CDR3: CASSRDRTQTGELFF. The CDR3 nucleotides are TGTGCCAGCTCCCGCGACAGAACACAAACCGGGGAGCTGTTTTTT.

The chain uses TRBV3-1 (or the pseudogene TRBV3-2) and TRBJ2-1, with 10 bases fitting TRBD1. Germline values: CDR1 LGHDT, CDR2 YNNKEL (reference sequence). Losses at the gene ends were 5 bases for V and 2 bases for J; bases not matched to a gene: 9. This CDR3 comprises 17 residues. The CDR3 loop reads CASSEGTGAPTYNEQFF. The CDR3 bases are TGTGCCAGCAGCGAGGGGACAGGGGCCCCCACCTACAATGAGCAGTTCTTC.

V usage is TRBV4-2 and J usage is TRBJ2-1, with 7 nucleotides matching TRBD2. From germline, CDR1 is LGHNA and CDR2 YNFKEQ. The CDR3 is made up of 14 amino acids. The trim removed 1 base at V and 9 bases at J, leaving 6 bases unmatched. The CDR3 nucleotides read TGTGCCAGCAGCCAAGTCCGGTCGGGGGGTGAGCAGTTCTTC. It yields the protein CASSQVRSGGEQFF.

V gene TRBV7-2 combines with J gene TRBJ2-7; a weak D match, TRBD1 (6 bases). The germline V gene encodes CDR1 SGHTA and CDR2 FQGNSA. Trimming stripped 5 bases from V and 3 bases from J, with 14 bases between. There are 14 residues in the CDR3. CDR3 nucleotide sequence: TGTGCCAGCAGCCCAGATGGGGGCAACTACGAGCAGTACTTC. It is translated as CASSPDGGNYEQYF.

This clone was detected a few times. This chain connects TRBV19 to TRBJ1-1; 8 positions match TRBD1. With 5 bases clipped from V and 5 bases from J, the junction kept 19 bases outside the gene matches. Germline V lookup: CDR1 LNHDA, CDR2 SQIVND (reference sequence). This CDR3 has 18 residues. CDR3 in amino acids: CASSAMTGDTARGTEAFF. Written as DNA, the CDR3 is TGTGCCAGTAGTGCGATGACAGGGGATACTGCCCGAGGGACTGAAGCTTTCTTT.

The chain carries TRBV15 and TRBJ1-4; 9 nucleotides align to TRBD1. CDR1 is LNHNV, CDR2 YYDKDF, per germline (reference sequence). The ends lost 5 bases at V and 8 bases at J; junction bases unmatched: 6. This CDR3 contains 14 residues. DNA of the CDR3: TGTGCCACCAGCCCGGGACAGGGAAGCGAAAAACTGTTTTTT. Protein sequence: CATSPGQGSEKLFF.

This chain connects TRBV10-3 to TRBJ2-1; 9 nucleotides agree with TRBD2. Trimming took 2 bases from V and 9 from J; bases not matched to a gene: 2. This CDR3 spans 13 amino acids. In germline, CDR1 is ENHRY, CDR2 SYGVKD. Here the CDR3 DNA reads TGTGCCATCAGTGAGGGGCGGGAGGGTGAGCAGTTCTTC. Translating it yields CAISEGREGEQFF.

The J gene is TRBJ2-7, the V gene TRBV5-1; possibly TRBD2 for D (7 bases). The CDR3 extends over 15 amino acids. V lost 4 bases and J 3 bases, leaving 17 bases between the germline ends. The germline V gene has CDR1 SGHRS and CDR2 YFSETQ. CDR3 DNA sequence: TGCGCCAGCAGCCTGGGGAGCGGGGACATCTACGAGCAGTACTTC. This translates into CASSLGSGDIYEQYF.

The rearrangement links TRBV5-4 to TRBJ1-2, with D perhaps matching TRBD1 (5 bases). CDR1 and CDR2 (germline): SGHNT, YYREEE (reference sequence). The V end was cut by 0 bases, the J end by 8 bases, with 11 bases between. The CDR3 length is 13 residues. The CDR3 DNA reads TGTGCCAGCAGCTTGGCGGCAGGGCAAGGCTACACCTTC. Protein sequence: CASSLAAGQGYTF.

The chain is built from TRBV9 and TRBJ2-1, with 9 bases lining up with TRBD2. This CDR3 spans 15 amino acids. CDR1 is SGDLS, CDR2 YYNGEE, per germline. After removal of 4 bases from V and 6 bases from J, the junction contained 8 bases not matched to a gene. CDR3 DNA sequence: TGTGCCAGCAGCCCCCGGGTAGCGGGAGTCAATGAGCAGTTCTTC. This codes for CASSPRVAGVNEQFF.

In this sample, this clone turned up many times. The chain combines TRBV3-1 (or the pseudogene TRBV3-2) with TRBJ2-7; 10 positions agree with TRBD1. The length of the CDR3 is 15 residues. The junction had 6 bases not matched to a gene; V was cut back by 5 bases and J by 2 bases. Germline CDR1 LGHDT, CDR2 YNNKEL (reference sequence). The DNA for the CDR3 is TGTGCCAGCAGCGGGGGGGACAGGGGTACCTACGAGCAGTACTTC. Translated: CASSGGDRGTYEQYF.

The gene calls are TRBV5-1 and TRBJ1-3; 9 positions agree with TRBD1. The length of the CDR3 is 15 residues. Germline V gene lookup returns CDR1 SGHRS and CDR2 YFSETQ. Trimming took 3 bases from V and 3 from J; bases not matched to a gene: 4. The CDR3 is CASSWTGAYGNTIYF. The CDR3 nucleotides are TGCGCCAGCAGCTGGACAGGGGCTTATGGAAACACCATATATTTT.

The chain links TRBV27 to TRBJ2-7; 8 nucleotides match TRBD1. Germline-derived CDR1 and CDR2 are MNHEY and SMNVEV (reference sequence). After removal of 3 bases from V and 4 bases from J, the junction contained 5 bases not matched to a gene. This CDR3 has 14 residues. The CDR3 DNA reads TGTGCCAGCAGTTTTCAGGGGGCGCGATACGAGCAGTACTTC. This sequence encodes CASSFQGARYEQYF.

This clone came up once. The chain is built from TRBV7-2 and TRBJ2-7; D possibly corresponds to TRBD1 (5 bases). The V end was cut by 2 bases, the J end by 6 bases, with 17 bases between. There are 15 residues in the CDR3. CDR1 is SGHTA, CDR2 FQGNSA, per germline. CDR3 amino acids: CASSLSGARRFEQYF. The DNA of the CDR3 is TGTGCCAGCAGCTTAAGTGGGGCCCGTCGATTCGAGCAGTACTTC.

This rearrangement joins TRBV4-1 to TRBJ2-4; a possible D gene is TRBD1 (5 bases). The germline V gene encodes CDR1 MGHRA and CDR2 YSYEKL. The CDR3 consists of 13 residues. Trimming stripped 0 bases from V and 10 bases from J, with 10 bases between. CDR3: CASSQDQGGIQYF. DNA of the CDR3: TGCGCCAGCAGCCAAGACCAGGGTGGAATTCAGTACTTC.

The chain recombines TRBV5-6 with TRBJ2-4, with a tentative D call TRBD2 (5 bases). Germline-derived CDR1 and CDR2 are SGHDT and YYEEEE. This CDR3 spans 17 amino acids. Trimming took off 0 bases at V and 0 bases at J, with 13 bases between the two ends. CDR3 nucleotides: TGTGCCAGCAGCTTGGGGGAGCGGAGATTAGCCAAAAACATTCAGTACTTC. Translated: CASSLGERRLAKNIQYF.